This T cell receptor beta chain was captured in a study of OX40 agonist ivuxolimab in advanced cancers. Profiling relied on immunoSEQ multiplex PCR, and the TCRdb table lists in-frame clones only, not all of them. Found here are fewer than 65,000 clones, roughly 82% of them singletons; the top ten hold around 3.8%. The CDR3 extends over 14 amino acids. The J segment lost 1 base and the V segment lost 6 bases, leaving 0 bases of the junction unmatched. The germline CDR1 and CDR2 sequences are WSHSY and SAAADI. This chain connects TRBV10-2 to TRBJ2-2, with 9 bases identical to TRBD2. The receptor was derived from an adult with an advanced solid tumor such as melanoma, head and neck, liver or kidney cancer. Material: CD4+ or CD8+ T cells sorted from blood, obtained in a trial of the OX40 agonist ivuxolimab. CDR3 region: CASRAGGNTGELFF. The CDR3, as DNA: TGCGCCAGCAGAGCGGGAGGGAACACCGGGGAGCTGTTTTTT.